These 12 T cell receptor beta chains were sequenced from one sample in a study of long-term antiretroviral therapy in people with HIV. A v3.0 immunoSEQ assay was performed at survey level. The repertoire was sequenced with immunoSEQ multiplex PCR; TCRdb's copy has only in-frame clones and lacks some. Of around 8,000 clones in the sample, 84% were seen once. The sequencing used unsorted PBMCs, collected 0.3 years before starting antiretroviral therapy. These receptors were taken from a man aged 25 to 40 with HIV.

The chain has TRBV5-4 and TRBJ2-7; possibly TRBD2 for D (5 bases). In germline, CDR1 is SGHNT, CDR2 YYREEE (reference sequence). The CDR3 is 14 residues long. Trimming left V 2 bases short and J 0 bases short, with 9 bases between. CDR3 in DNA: TGTGCCAGCAGCTTTGCTGGGAGCTCCTACGAGCAGTACTTC. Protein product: CASSFAGSSYEQYF.

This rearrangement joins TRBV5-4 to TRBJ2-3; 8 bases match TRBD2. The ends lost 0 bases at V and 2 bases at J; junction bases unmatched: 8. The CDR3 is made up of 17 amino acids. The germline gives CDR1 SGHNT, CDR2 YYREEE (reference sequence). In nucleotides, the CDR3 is TGTGCCAGCAGCTTGGGGGGCGGGGGGAGCCACACAGATACGCAGTATTTT. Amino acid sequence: CASSLGGGGSHTDTQYF.

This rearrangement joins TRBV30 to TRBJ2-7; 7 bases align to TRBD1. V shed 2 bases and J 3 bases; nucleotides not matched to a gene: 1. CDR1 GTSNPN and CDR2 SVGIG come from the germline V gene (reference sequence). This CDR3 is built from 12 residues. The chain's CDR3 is CAWSPGGYEQYF. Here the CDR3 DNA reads TGTGCCTGGAGTCCAGGGGGCTACGAGCAGTACTTC.

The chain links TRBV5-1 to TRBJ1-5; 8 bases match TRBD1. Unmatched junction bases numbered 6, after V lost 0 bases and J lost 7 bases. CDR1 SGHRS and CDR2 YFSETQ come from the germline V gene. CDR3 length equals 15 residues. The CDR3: CASSLGTGRGQPQHF. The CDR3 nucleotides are TGCGCCAGCAGCTTGGGGACAGGGCGCGGCCAGCCCCAGCATTTT.

The CDR3 nucleotides are TGCGCCAGCAGCTCGTCGGGACAGATGGACACCGGGGAGCTGTTTTTT. It translates to CASSSSGQMDTGELFF. This chain links TRBV5-1 with TRBJ2-2, with 7 bases that match TRBD1. V shed 3 bases, J shed 3 bases, and the junction held 8 bases outside the gene matches. CDR3 length equals 16 residues. Germline assignment: CDR1 SGHRS and CDR2 YFSETQ. Complete variable domain (other parts from reference TRBV5-1 and TRBJ2-2): KAGVTQTPRYLIKTRGQQVTLSCSPISGHRSVSWYQQTPGQGLQFLFEYFSETQRNKGNFPGRFSGRQFSNSRSEMNVSTLELGDSALYLCASSSSGQMDTGELFFGEGSRLTVL.

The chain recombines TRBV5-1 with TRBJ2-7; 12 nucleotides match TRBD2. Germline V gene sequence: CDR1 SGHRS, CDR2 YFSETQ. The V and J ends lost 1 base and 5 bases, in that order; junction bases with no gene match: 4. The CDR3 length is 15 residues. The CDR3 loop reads CASSLMTSGSHEQYF. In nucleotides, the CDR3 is TGCGCCAGCAGCTTGATGACTAGCGGGAGCCACGAGCAGTACTTC.

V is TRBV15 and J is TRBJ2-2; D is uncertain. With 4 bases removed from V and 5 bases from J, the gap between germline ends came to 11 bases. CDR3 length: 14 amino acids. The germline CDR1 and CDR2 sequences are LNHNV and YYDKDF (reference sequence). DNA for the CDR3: TGTGCCACCAGCATCGATAAGGGTACCGGGGAGCTGTTTTTT. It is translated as CATSIDKGTGELFF.

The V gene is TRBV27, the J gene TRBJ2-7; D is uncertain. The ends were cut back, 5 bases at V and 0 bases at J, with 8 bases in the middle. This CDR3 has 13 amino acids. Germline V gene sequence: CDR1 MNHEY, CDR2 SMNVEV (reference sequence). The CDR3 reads CASSLFSSYEQYF. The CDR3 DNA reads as TGTGCCAGCAGTCTCTTCTCCTCCTACGAGCAGTACTTC.

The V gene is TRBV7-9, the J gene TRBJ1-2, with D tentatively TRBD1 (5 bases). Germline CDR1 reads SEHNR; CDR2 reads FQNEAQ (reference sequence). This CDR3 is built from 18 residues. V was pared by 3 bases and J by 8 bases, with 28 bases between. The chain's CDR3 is CASSLDYSPQGLRRGYTF. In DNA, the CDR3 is TGTGCCAGCAGCTTGGACTACTCACCCCAGGGACTCAGGAGGGGCTACACCTTC.

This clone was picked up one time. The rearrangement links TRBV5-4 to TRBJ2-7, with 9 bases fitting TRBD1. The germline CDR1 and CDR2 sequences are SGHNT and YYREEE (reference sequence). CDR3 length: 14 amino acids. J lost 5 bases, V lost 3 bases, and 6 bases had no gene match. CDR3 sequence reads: CASSSRDRENEQYF. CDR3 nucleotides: TGTGCCAGCAGCTCCCGGGACAGGGAAAACGAGCAGTACTTC.

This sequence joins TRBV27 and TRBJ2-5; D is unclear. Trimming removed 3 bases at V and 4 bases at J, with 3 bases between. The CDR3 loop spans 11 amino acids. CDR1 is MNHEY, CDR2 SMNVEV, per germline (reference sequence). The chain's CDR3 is CASSLRETQYF. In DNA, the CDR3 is TGTGCCAGCAGTTTGAGAGAGACCCAGTACTTC.

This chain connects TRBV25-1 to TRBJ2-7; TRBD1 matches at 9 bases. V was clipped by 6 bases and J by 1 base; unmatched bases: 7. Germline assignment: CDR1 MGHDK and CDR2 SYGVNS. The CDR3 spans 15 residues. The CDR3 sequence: CASSLAGTGSYEQYF. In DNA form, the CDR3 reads TGTGCCAGCAGCCTAGCCGGGACAGGGTCCTACGAGCAGTACTTC.